This TCR beta chain was recorded in a study of T cell responses to AZD1222 COVID-19 vaccine. The repertoire was sequenced with immunoSEQ multiplex PCR; TCRdb's copy has only in-frame clones and lacks some. This sample has roughly 93,000 clones; around 85% occur once, and the top ten carry just under 6.5%. Whole-study results and caveats: Spike-specific TCR breadth rose after two AZD1222 doses, and depth rose as well. At baseline, just a handful of AZD1222 recipients tested seropositive. Donors were mostly white British, more females; clonal diversity possibly underestimated.

As for this clone: Antigen unknown.

The material sequenced was peripheral blood, taken on day 0 of AZD1222 vaccination. This TCR came from an adult in good health.

DNA of the CDR3: TGTGCCAGCAGCAACAGGGGGCGCGCCGGGGAGCTGTTTTTT. Translation gives CASSNRGRAGELFF. The rearrangement uses TRBV3-1 (or the pseudogene TRBV3-2) and TRBJ2-2; the match to TRBD1 covers 9 bases. Germline CDR1 reads LGHDT; CDR2 reads YNNKEL (reference sequence). CDR3 length: 14 amino acids. V shed 5 bases, J shed 6 bases, and the junction held 4 bases outside the gene matches.